This T cell receptor beta chain was obtained from a study of identical twins. TCRdb recomputed calls from the 5' RACE reads with MiXCR, one row per CDR3 protein. Here the sample spans about 730,000 distinct CDR3 sequences, 21% being singletons. Germline assignment: CDR1 KGHDR and CDR2 SFDVKD. CDR3 length equals 14 residues. V was trimmed by 2 bases and J by 0 bases, leaving 1 base between them. This sample also appeared in a second study, on T cells expressing NK-cell markers.

The sequenced sample consisted of PBMCs. The source of this sequence is a woman aged 18-30 years in good health. This rearrangement joins TRBV24-1 to TRBJ2-6, with D hard to call. The CDR3 region is CATSDSSGANVLTF. The CDR3 nucleotides are TGTGCCACCAGTGATTCCTCTGGGGCCAACGTCCTGACTTTC.